The source of this T cell receptor (beta chain) is a study of blood T cells in healthy people across ages. Study-wide results and limits: Estimates based on one million T cells were treated as lower bounds.

In this sample, this clonotype turned up a few times. Its antigen is as yet unknown. The germline V gene encodes CDR1 DFQATT and CDR2 SNEGSKA (reference sequence). With 0 bases clipped from V and 4 bases from J, the junction kept 20 bases outside the gene matches. The CDR3 runs 19 residues. A second PCR of 7 to 11 cycles used a sample-barcoded 5' primer and a J-beta primer mix. TCRdb passed the 5' RACE reads through MiXCR, listing each CDR3 protein once. Seen here are 710,000 or so distinct CDR3 sequences, approximately 29% observed once, and the top ten hold approximately 15%. The rearrangement uses TRBV20-1 and TRBJ1-1; 7 positions match TRBD1. Input material: blood. This TCR derives from a woman of 80 years or more in good health. The CDR3 region has the DNA TGCAGTGCTAGAGATGATACGAGGGGGACAGACTTCAGCGGCACTGAAGCTTTCTTT. As protein: CSARDDTRGTDFSGTEAFF.